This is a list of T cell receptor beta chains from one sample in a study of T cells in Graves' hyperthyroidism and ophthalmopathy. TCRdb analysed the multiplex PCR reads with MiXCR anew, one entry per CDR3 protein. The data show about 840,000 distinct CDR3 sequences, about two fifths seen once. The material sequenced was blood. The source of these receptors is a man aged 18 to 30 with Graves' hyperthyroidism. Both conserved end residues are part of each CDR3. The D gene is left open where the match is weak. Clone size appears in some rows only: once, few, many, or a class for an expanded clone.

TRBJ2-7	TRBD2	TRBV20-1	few	TGCAGTGCTCTCCGGACTAGCGGGACAGGGGAGCAGTACTTC	CSALRTSGTGEQYF
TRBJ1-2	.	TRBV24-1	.	TGTGCCACCAGTGATCCCGGTGATAACTATGGCTACACCTTC	CATSDPGDNYGYTF
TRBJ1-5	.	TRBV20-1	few	TGCAGTACCGGGGCAGGAGGTCAGCCCCAGCATTTT	CSTGAGGQPQHF
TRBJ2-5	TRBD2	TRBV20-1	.	TGCAGTGCTCGGACTAGCGGATTAGAGACCCAGTACTTC	CSARTSGLETQYF
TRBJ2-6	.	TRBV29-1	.	TGCAGCAGTTACAAGGGTTCTGGGGCCAACGTCCTGACTTTC	CSSYKGSGANVLTF
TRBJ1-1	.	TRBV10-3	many	TGTGCCATCAGTGAACGAGGGAACACTGAAGCTTTCTTT	CAISERGNTEAFF
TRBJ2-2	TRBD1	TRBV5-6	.	TGTGCCAGCAGCTTCCGGGACAGCTACACCGGGGAGCTGTTTTTT	CASSFRDSYTGELFF
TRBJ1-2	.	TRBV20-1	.	TGCAGTGCTCCGGGTTCATCCTATGGCTACACCTTC	CSAPGSSYGYTF
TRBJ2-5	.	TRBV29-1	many	TGCAGCGTTGAAGAGATCCGGGGTACCCAAGAGACCCAGTACTTC	CSVEEIRGTQETQYF
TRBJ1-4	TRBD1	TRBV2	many	TGTGCCAGCAGGGGACAGGGCGGAAATGAAAAACTGTTTTTT	CASRGQGGNEKLFF
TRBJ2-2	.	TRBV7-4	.	TGTGCCAGCAATGAGGAGGGGCCCGGGGAGCTGTTTTTT	CASNEEGPGELFF
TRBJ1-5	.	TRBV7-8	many	TGTGCCAGCAGCCTCTGGGGCCAGCCCCAGCATTTT	CASSLWGQPQHF
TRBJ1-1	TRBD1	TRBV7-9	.	TGTGCCAGCAGCGCAGGGGGCCCGGGGAGCACTGAAGCTTTCTTT	CASSAGGPGSTEAFF
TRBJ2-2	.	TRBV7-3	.	TGTGCCAGCAGCTTGGGTTGGGACACCGGGGAGCTGTTTTTT	CASSLGWDTGELFF
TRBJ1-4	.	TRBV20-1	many	TGCAGTGCTAGAGTTGCAACTAATGAAAAACTGTTTTTT	CSARVATNEKLFF
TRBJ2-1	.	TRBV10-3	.	TGTGCCATCAGAAACAGGGAACATGAGCAGTTCTTC	CAIRNREHEQFF
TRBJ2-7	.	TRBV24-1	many	TGTGCCACCAGTGATTTTCTCAGGGTCGGAAGTTACGAGCAGTACTTC	CATSDFLRVGSYEQYF
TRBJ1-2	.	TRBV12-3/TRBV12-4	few	TGTGCCAGCAGTCCGCAGGGGTTCTATGGCTACACCTTC	CASSPQGFYGYTF
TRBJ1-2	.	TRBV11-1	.	TGTGCCAGCAGCTTGAGACGGGAAGGGTCCTATAGCTACACCTTC	CASSLRREGSYSYTF
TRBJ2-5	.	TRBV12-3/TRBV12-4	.	TGTGCCAGCAGTTCCGGACTCCCTGCAGAGACCCAGTACTTC	CASSSGLPAETQYF
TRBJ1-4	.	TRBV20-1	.	TGCAGTGCTAGAGATCAAAACAGGGACGAAAAACTGTTTTTT	CSARDQNRDEKLFF
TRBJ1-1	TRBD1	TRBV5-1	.	TGCGCCAGCAGCTTCGGACAGGGGGCGCGGGGTACTGAAGCTTTCTTT	CASSFGQGARGTEAFF
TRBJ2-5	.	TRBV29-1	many	TGCAGCGTTGAAGGGTCCCCAGGGATGGAAGAGACCCAGTACTTC	CSVEGSPGMEETQYF
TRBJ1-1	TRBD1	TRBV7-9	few	TGTGCCAGCGCTGAGACCCCCCGGACAGGGCTGGATGAAGCTTTCTTT	CASAETPRTGLDEAFF
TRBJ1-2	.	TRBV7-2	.	TGTGCCAGCAGCTTATCCACAGGAGCTAACTATGGCTACACCTTC	CASSLSTGANYGYTF
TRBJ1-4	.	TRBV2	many	TGTGCCAGCAGGGGATCAGGGAACGGGCCCAAACTGTTTTTT	CASRGSGNGPKLFF